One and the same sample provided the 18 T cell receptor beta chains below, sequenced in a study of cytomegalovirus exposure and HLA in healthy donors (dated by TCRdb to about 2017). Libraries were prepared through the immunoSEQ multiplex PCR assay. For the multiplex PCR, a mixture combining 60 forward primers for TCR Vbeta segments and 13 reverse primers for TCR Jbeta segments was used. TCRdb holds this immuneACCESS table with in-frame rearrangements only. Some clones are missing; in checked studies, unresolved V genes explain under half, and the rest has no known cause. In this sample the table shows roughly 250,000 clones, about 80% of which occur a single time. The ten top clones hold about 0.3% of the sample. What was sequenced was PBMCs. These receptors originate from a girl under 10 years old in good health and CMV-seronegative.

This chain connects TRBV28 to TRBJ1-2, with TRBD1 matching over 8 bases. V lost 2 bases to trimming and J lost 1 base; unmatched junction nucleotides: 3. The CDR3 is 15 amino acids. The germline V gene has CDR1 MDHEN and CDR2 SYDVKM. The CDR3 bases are TGTGCCAGCAGTTTAGTCAGGGGGCTTAACTATGGCTACACCTTC. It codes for CASSLVRGLNYGYTF.

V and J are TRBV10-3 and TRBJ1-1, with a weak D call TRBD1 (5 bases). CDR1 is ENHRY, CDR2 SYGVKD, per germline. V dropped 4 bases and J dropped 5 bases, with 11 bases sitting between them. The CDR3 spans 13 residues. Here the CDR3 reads CAISASTVTEAFF. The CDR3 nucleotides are TGTGCCATCAGTGCCTCGACAGTTACTGAAGCTTTCTTT.

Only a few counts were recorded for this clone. The CDR3 DNA reads TGTGCCAGTAGTATGCGGGAGGGCCCTGGGGCCAACGTCCTGACTTTC. Amino acids: CASSMREGPGANVLTF. The chain couples TRBV19 to TRBJ2-6; 9 bases align to TRBD2. CDR3 length equals 16 residues. V lost 3 bases, J lost 2 bases, and 2 bases stayed unmatched. Germline V lookup: CDR1 LNHDA, CDR2 SQIVND (reference sequence).

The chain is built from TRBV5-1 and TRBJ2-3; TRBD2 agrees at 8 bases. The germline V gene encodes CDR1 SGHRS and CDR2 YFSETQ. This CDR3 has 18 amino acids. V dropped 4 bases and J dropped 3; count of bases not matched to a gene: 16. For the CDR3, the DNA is TGCGCCAGCAGCCCTACTCGGGGTAGCGGGGATGGGACAGATACGCAGTATTTT. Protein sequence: CASSPTRGSGDGTDTQYF. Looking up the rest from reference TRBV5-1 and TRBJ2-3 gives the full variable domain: KAGVTQTPRYLIKTRGQQVTLSCSPISGHRSVSWYQQTPGQGLQFLFEYFSETQRNKGNFPGRFSGRQFSNSRSEMNVSTLELGDSALYLCASSPTRGSGDGTDTQYFGPGTRLTVL.

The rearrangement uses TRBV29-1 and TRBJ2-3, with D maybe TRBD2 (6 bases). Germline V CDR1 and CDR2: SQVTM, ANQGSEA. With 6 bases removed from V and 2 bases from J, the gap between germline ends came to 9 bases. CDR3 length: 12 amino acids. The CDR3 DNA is TGCAGCGTGGGGGACTCCACAGATACGCAGTATTTT. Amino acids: CSVGDSTDTQYF.

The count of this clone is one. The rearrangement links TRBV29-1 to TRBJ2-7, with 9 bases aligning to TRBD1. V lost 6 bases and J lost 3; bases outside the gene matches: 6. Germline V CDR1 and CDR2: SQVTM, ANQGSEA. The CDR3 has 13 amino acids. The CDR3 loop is CSVPGTGSYEQYF. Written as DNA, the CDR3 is TGCAGCGTCCCTGGGACAGGGAGCTACGAGCAGTACTTC.

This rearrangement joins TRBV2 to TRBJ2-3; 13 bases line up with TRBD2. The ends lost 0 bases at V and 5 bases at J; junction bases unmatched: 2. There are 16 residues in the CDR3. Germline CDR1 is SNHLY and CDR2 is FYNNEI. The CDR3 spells CASSEAGTSGKDTQYF. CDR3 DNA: TGTGCCAGCAGTGAAGCGGGGACTAGCGGGAAAGATACGCAGTATTTT.

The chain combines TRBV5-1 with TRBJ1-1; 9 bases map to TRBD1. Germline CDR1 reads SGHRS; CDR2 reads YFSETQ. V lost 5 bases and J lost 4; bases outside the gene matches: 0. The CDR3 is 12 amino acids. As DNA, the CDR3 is TGCGCCAGCAGGACAGGGGGCACTGAAGCTTTCTTT. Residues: CASRTGGTEAFF.

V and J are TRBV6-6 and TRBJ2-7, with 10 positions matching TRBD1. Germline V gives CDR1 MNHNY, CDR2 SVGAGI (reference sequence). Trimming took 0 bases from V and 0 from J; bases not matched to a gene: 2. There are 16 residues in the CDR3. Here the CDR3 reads CASSYSTGGGSYEQYF. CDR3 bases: TGTGCCAGCAGTTACTCGACAGGGGGCGGCTCCTACGAGCAGTACTTC.

The CDR3 loop reads CASSLRKRDSFYEQYF. CDR3 sequence (DNA): TGTGCCAGCAGCTTGAGAAAGAGGGACAGTTTTTACGAGCAGTACTTC. V gene TRBV7-9 combines with J gene TRBJ2-7; TRBD1 aligns across 7 bases. V was clipped by 3 bases and J by 4 bases; unmatched bases: 12. The CDR3 is 16 residues long. Per the germline V gene, CDR1 is SEHNR and CDR2 is FQNEAQ (reference sequence).

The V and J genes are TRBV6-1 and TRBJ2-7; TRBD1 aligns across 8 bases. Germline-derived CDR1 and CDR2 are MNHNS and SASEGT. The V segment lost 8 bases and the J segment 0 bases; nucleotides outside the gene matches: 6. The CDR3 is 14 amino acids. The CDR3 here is CASLGTGGSYEQYF. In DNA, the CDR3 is TGTGCCAGCTTGGGGACAGGCGGCTCCTACGAGCAGTACTTC.

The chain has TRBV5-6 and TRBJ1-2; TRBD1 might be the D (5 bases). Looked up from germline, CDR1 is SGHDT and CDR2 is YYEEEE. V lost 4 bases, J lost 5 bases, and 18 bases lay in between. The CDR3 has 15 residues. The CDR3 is CASSPEWGRSYGYTF. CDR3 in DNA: TGTGCCAGCAGCCCCGAATGGGGCAGGAGTTATGGCTACACCTTC. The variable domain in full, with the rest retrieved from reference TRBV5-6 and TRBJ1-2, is DAGVTQSPTHLIKTRGQQVTLRCSPKSGHDTVSWYQQALGQGPQFIFQYYEEEERQRGNFPDRFSGHQFPNYSSELNVNALLLGDSALYLCASSPEWGRSYGYTFGSGTRLTVV.

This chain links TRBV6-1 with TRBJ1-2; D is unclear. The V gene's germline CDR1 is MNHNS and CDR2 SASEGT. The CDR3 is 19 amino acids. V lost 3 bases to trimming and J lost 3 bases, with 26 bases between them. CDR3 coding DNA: TGTGCCAGCAGTGAGTCTGGGGAGATCCCCTTAATTAGGCACTATGGCTACACCTTC. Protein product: CASSESGEIPLIRHYGYTF.

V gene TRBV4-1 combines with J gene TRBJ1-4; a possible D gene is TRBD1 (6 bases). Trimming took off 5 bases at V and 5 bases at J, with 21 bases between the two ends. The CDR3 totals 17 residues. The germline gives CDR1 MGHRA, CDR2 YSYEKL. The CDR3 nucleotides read TGCGCCAGCAGCGCTACAGGAGGAGACAGGAGGAATGAAAAACTGTTTTTT. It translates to CASSATGGDRRNEKLFF.

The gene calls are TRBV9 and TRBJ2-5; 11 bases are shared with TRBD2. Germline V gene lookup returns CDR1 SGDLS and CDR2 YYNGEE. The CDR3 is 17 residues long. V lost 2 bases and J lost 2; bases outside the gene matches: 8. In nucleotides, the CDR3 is TGTGCCAGCAGCGTGAGCCTAGCGGGAGGCCGTCAAGAGACCCAGTACTTC. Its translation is CASSVSLAGGRQETQYF.

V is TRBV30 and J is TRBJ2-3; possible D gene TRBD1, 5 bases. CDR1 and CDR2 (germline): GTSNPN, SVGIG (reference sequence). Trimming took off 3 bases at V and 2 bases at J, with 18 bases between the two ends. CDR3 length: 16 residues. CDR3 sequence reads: CAWSLMGLRHTDTQYF. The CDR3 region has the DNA TGTGCCTGGAGCCTTATGGGGCTCAGGCACACAGATACGCAGTATTTT.

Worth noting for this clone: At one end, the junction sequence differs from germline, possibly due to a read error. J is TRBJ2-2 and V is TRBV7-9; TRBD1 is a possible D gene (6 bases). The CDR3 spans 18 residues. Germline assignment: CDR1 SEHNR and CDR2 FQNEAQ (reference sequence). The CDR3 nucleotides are TGTTCCAGCAGCTCCCTACCTTGGGGGACACTTAACACCGGGGAGCTGTTTTTT. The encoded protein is CSSSSLPWGTLNTGELFF.

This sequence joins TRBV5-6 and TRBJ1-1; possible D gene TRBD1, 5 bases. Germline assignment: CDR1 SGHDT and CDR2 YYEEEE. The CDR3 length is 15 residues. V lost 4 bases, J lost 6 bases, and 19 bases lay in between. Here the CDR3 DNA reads TGTGCCAGCAGCACCCTAAACAGGTTTAGCTCTGAAGCTTTCTTT. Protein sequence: CASSTLNRFSSEAFF.